This T cell receptor beta chain came from a study of Graves' ophthalmopathy and Graves' hyperthyroidism (dated by TCRdb to the late 2010s). As for the study more broadly: Peripheral blood was collected at initial diagnosis, prior to any treatment. TCR beta repertoire signatures were used to distinguish Graves' ophthalmopathy from Graves' hyperthyroidism and to predict progression to ophthalmopathy. In total, approximately 130 blood samples were TCR-sequenced: 40 to 45 ophthalmopathy, approximately 75 hyperthyroidism and some 17 hyperthyroidism-to-ophthalmopathy patients. To explore V-J signatures that separate ophthalmopathy from hyperthyroidism, a discovery set of about a hundred patients was enrolled, consisting of about 45 with ophthalmopathy and 55 to 65 with stable hyperthyroidism. An independent validation cohort was composed of around 19 hyperthyroidism patients and around 16 patients who later progressed from hyperthyroidism to ophthalmopathy. T-cell repertoires of thyroid tissue and blood were compared in several hyperthyroidism patients. After sampling, hyperthyroidism patients received methimazole starting at 30 mg daily, and ophthalmopathy patients received high-dose intravenous methylprednisolone. For training and testing, the 95 to 100 patients in the discovery cohort were randomly divided in a 7:3 ratio.

For repertoire sequencing, TCR beta CDR3 regions were amplified from RNA transcripts. A first-round RT-PCR used HTBI primers with the Qiagen OneStep RT-PCR kit, followed by a second-round multiplex PCR, size selection and purification. The libraries underwent paired-end sequencing with 100 bp reads on an Illumina HiSeq2000. The published analysis was carried out like this. SOAPnuke was used to process the reads, throwing out any read that had adapters, had uncalled bases, had a mean Phred below 15, or lacked an exact constant-primer or identifier match. High-quality paired reads were merged with COPE v1.2.5. Clonotypes were defined as unique nucleotide sequences and were aligned to IMGT TRB V, D and J references using MiTCR v1.1. The analysis was limited to V-J combinations with a frequency above 0.0001, which together covered around 99% of the repertoires. For each V-J combination, a TCR clonal expansion and chaos score was defined as F50 clonal expansion divided by the chaos observed in the TCRdist matrix. Welch's t-statistics and random forest were used to narrow the features down to approximately twelve V-J combinations, which were then fed into a naive Bayes classifier. The Morisita-Horn index was used to measure how similar the thyroid and blood repertoires were. The public sequencing data were trimmed at Q25 with fastp and processed into clonotypes with MiXCR by TCRdb, which kept only in-frame beta chains. Duplicate CDR3 protein sequences are folded into a single record with the most common DNA and genes. V and J calls and clone size were set by TCRdb, not the authors. The sample table shows about 210,000 distinct CDR3 sequences, and around 30% are seen once. The ten largest clonotypes hold about 8.2% of the sample.

What the work shows at the level of the full study, not this receptor alone: In validation, the model predicted ophthalmopathy progression with less than 71% sensitivity and less than 80% specificity; fewer than 15 predicted patients were CT-confirmed with GO in a median of 6.5 months. The 13-signature model separated ophthalmopathy from stable hyperthyroidism with 85% to 90% sensitivity and 81.08% specificity in cross-validation, and 80%/75% in the test set. Most expanded thyroid clonotypes with frequency above 0.001 were also detected in blood, suggesting blood repertoires may reflect the thyroid immune response. Sample size was not predetermined statistically, and investigators were not blinded to group allocation.

Patients with ophthalmopathy had moderately to severely active disease, with a Clinical Activity Score of 3 or more, a NOSPECS grade of 4 or more, and a disease duration of less than 3 months. Anyone with other autoimmune diseases, uncontrolled infections, pregnancy or lactation was excluded from the study. Clinical symptoms, serum thyroxine, TRAb, thyroid ultrasound and orbital computed tomography were used for diagnosis. Using Ficoll-Paque density gradient centrifugation, PBMCs were isolated from 8.5 to 10 ml of fresh peripheral blood. Total RNA was extracted with Trizol reagent and quality-checked on an Agilent 2100 Bioanalyzer. Many counts were recorded for this clonotype. No antigen is known for it. Base qualities are missing; no much larger clone stands one base away. The CDR3, from cysteine to phenylalanine, totals 14 residues. The retained sequence is limited to the CDR3, 42 bases, with the frame set at the first base. Unmatched junction bases come to 5, with V trimmed by 5 bases and J by 4 bases. The germline V gene supplies CDR1 SGHTA and CDR2 FQGNSA.

The sequenced sample consisted of peripheral blood. This TCR derives from a man aged 50-59 years with Graves' ophthalmopathy. Donor details come from another sample of the same person, matched by shared clones. Recombination linked TRBV7-2 to TRBJ1-1, and 9 junctional nucleotides match TRBD1. The nucleotides are TGTGCCAGCAGCACGACAGGGGGTGGCACTGAAGCTTTCTTT. Translation gives CASSTTGGGTEAFF.